These 28 T cell receptor beta chains originate from one sample sequenced in a study of cytomegalovirus exposure and HLA in healthy donors. Primers: 60 Vbeta forward and 13 Jbeta reverse. Libraries were prepared by immunoSEQ multiplex PCR; TCRdb keeps only in-frame clonotypes and omits some of them. The sample lists 150,000 to 200,000 clones; roughly 80% were seen once. Sequencing was done on a sample of PBMCs. These receptors were obtained from a man younger than 30 in good health and CMV-seronegative.

This clone was counted once. The CDR3 spells CASSLIPSAGELFF. The CDR3 DNA sequence: TGTGCCAGCAGCTTAATTCCCTCGGCCGGGGAGCTGTTTTTT. The V gene is TRBV7-9, the J gene TRBJ2-2; D call uncertain. From germline, CDR1 is SEHNR and CDR2 FQNEAQ (reference sequence). Trimming shortened V by 2 bases and J by 6 bases, and 10 bases separated the two germline ends. The CDR3 extends over 14 amino acids.

The chain recombines TRBV28 with TRBJ1-5; maybe TRBD1 (6 bases). Germline values: CDR1 MDHEN, CDR2 SYDVKM. The V gene lost 3 bases and the J gene lost 7 bases, with 28 bases spanning the gap. The length of the CDR3 is 19 residues. CDR3 residues: CASSFGPLAGVTTGQPQHF. CDR3 bases: TGTGCCAGCAGTTTTGGCCCCTTGGCAGGGGTCACCACCGGGCAGCCCCAGCATTTT.

The sample holds a few counts of this clone. The chain joins TRBV4-1 to TRBJ1-5; D is unresolved. This CDR3 comprises 15 residues. The germline V gene encodes CDR1 MGHRA and CDR2 YSYEKL. The ends were cut back, 0 bases at V and 2 bases at J, with 8 bases in the middle. The CDR3 DNA reads TGCGCCAGCAGCCAAGATTCCGGGGGCAATCAGCCCCAGCATTTT. This gives the protein CASSQDSGGNQPQHF.

Only one count was recorded for this clone. J is TRBJ2-3 and V is TRBV2; D perhaps matches TRBD2 (5 bases). V was clipped by 5 bases and J by 1 base, with 22 bases between them. Germline values: CDR1 SNHLY, CDR2 FYNNEI. This CDR3 comprises 18 residues. CDR3 loop: CASSNSAGSGFGTDTQYF. CDR3 DNA: TGTGCCAGCAGTAACAGCGCTGGCTCGGGGTTTGGCACAGATACGCAGTATTTT.

The chain combines TRBV5-4 with TRBJ1-4; possible D gene TRBD1, 5 bases. V was clipped by 4 bases and J by 8 bases, with 12 bases between them. Germline CDR1 is SGHNT and CDR2 is YYREEE (reference sequence). The CDR3 is made up of 13 amino acids. The CDR3 is CASSPREGEKLFF. DNA for the CDR3: TGTGCCAGCAGCCCCCGGGAGGGGGAAAAACTGTTTTTT.

This chain connects TRBV15 to TRBJ1-1, with a weak D call TRBD1 (6 bases). Germline CDR1 is LNHNV and CDR2 is YYDKDF (reference sequence). The CDR3 covers 14 residues. V lost 4 bases and J lost 1, with 10 bases in between. CDR3 in amino acids: CATSTSRGNTEAFF. CDR3 nucleotide sequence: TGTGCCACCAGCACCTCCAGGGGGAACACTGAAGCTTTCTTT.

CDR3 region: CASSYGTGGYEQYF. The CDR3 nucleotides read TGTGCCAGCAGTTACGGGACAGGGGGCTACGAGCAGTACTTC. This chain joins TRBV28 and TRBJ2-7; 11 positions match TRBD1. With V trimmed by 4 bases and J by 3 bases, 2 bases remained unmatched. Looked up from germline, CDR1 is MDHEN and CDR2 is SYDVKM. The CDR3 is 14 amino acids.

Only one count was recorded for this clone. The V and J genes are TRBV5-6 and TRBJ2-2; 8 bases align to TRBD1. The CDR3 is 17 amino acids. Germline lookup yields CDR1 SGHDT and CDR2 YYEEEE. Trimming removed 4 bases from V and 0 bases from J; junction bases left unmatched: 8. CDR3 bases: TGTGCCAGCAGCGGCCTGCGGGACAGGACGAACACCGGGGAGCTGTTTTTT. It yields the protein CASSGLRDRTNTGELFF. Full variable domain (missing parts from reference TRBV5-6 and TRBJ2-2): DAGVTQSPTHLIKTRGQQVTLRCSPKSGHDTVSWYQQALGQGPQFIFQYYEEEERQRGNFPDRFSGHQFPNYSSELNVNALLLGDSALYLCASSGLRDRTNTGELFFGEGSRLTVL.

V gene TRBV7-2 combines with J gene TRBJ2-1, with a possible D match to TRBD2 (5 bases). The CDR3 sequence is 14 residues long. Germline CDR1 reads SGHTA; CDR2 reads FQGNSA. Deletions cut 1 base from V and 3 bases from J, with 7 bases between. CDR3 DNA: TGTGCCAGCAGCTTAGTACGGGGCTACAATGAGCAGTTCTTC. Its translation is CASSLVRGYNEQFF.

The rearrangement links TRBV29-1 to TRBJ2-7; 10 bases fit TRBD2. Germline-derived CDR1 and CDR2 are SQVTM and ANQGSEA. With 4 bases clipped from V and 3 bases from J, the junction kept 3 bases outside the gene matches. The CDR3 spans 13 residues. The CDR3 bases are TGCAGCGTTGGGCCTAGCGGGAGCTACGAGCAGTACTTC. It translates to CSVGPSGSYEQYF.

J is TRBJ2-5 and V is TRBV28, with TRBD2 matching over 12 bases. CDR1 and CDR2 from the germline V gene are MDHEN and SYDVKM. With 6 bases clipped from V and 5 bases from J, the junction kept 7 bases outside the gene matches. The CDR3 has 15 residues. CDR3 in amino acids: CASSPPSGGAETQYF. CDR3 DNA sequence: TGTGCCAGCAGCCCCCCTAGCGGGGGGGCGGAGACCCAGTACTTC.

This clone showed up just once. The J gene is TRBJ2-7, the V gene TRBV2; no clear D gene. Germline V lookup: CDR1 SNHLY, CDR2 FYNNEI. V shed 4 bases and J shed 0 bases, with 10 bases lying between them. CDR3 size: 14 residues. The CDR3 region has the DNA TGTGCCAGCAGTGTTTCGCAGGCCTCCTACGAGCAGTACTTC. Encoded protein: CASSVSQASYEQYF.

The chain recombines TRBV2 with TRBJ2-4; D is undetermined. The V end lost 4 bases, the J end lost 3 bases, and 7 bases lay between the germline ends. This CDR3 spans 13 amino acids. Germline lookup yields CDR1 SNHLY and CDR2 FYNNEI. The CDR3 bases are TGTGCCAGCAGTGGGCTGGTCAAAAACATTCAGTACTTC. This translates into CASSGLVKNIQYF. Full variable domain (outside the CDR3, taken from reference TRBV2 and TRBJ2-4): EPEVTQTPSHQVTQMGQEVILRCVPISNHLYFYWYRQILGQKVEFLVSFYNNEISEKSEIFDDQFSVERPDGSNFTLKIRSTKLEDSAMYFCASSGLVKNIQYFGAGTRLSVL.

The chain combines TRBV9 with TRBJ2-7, with TRBD1 matching over 11 bases. Germline CDR1 is SGDLS and CDR2 is YYNGEE. CDR3 length equals 15 residues. The trim removed 4 bases at V and 4 bases at J, leaving 7 bases unmatched. CDR3 bases: TGTGCCAGCAGCCAAGGGACAGGGGGTTTATACGAGCAGTACTTC. Translated, it gives CASSQGTGGLYEQYF.

V is TRBV7-9 and J is TRBJ1-3; D is ambiguous. This CDR3 is 18 amino acids long. Germline values: CDR1 SEHNR, CDR2 FQNEAQ (reference sequence). Trimming shortened V by 1 base and J by 0 bases, and 16 bases separated the two germline ends. The CDR3 loop is CASSLGTTLTLSGNTIYF. The CDR3 DNA is TGTGCCAGCAGCTTAGGCACAACACTAACCCTCTCTGGAAACACCATATATTTT.

This chain links TRBV9 with TRBJ2-3; 11 bases agree with TRBD2. V lost 2 bases to trimming and J lost 0 bases; unmatched junction nucleotides: 11. In germline, CDR1 is SGDLS, CDR2 YYNGEE. The CDR3 contains 19 residues. The DNA of the CDR3 is TGTGCCAGCAGCGTGACTAGCGGGGATGGGTCTCTAAGCACAGATACGCAGTATTTT. The encoded protein is CASSVTSGDGSLSTDTQYF.

V gene TRBV27 combines with J gene TRBJ1-1, with D perhaps TRBD1 (5 bases). This CDR3 is 12 amino acids long. Germline loops: CDR1 MNHEY, CDR2 SMNVEV (reference sequence). The germline V and J ends were trimmed by 3 bases and 10 bases, with 12 bases remaining between them. CDR3 loop: CASSFGQGRAFF. In DNA form, the CDR3 reads TGTGCCAGCAGTTTCGGTCAGGGAAGAGCTTTCTTT.

This clone has a single count. The chain has TRBV28 and TRBJ1-4; no clear D. The germline V gene encodes CDR1 MDHEN and CDR2 SYDVKM. There are 13 residues in the CDR3. The V and J ends lost 2 bases and 8 bases respectively, with 9 bases between them. This chain's CDR3 is CASSLGLYEKLFF. For the CDR3, the DNA is TGTGCCAGCAGTTTAGGGCTGTACGAAAAACTGTTTTTT.

In its sample, this clone was seen once. The chain carries TRBV7-2 and TRBJ2-1; D is unclear. The CDR3 is 13 residues long. Trimming shortened V by 1 base and J by 10 bases, and 11 bases separated the two germline ends. The germline CDR1 and CDR2 sequences are SGHTA and FQGNSA. CDR3 sequence: CASSLGLNLEQFF. The CDR3 region has the DNA TGTGCCAGCAGCTTAGGACTCAACCTCGAGCAGTTCTTC.

The count of this clone is one. The chain joins TRBV29-1 to TRBJ2-2; 9 nucleotides align to TRBD1. V lost 5 bases to trimming and J lost 0 bases; unmatched junction nucleotides: 10. Germline V gene lookup returns CDR1 SQVTM and CDR2 ANQGSEA. This CDR3 is 17 amino acids long. CDR3 coding DNA: TGCAGCGTTCTATTTACCGGGACAGGGACGAACACCGGGGAGCTGTTTTTT. This gives the protein CSVLFTGTGTNTGELFF.

CDR3 nucleotide sequence: TGTGCCTGGAGTCCCGCGGGGGAGCTGTTTTTT. Translation gives CAWSPAGELFF. The rearrangement links TRBV30 to TRBJ2-2; D gene uncertain. Germline CDR1 GTSNPN, CDR2 SVGIG (reference sequence). This CDR3 has 11 amino acids. V lost 2 bases and J 8 bases, leaving 6 bases between the germline ends.

The genes are TRBV6-6 and TRBJ2-5, with TRBD1 matching 9 bases. V lost 5 bases, J lost 5 bases, and 6 bases stayed unmatched. The CDR3 extends over 14 amino acids. Germline CDR1 and CDR2: MNHNY and SVGAGI (reference sequence). CDR3 region: CASSPPGQGETQYF. CDR3 in DNA: TGTGCCAGCAGTCCCCCCGGACAGGGGGAGACCCAGTACTTC.

V usage is TRBV7-2 and J usage is TRBJ2-5; 7 bases fit TRBD1. The length of the CDR3 is 14 residues. The V segment lost 1 base and the J segment 7 bases; nucleotides outside the gene matches: 6. CDR1 is SGHTA and CDR2 is FQGNSA in the germline V gene. The CDR3 reads CASSLVGTEGTQYF. The CDR3 coding sequence is TGTGCCAGCAGCTTAGTTGGGACAGAAGGGACCCAGTACTTC. The variable domain in full, completed from reference TRBV7-2 and TRBJ2-5, reads GAGVSQSPSNKVTEKGKDVELRCDPISGHTALYWYRQSLGQGLEFLIYFQGNSAPDKSGLPSDRFSAERTGGSVSTLTIQRTQQEDSAVYLCASSLVGTEGTQYFGPGTRLLVL.

This rearrangement joins TRBV5-5 to TRBJ2-7; 9 nucleotides match TRBD1. The CDR3 has 16 residues. V was clipped by 5 bases and J by 1 base; unmatched bases: 10. CDR1 and CDR2 (germline): SGHKS, YYEKEE (reference sequence). The CDR3 DNA sequence: TGTGCCAGCAGGCTGAGTCCGGGACAGGGATCCTACGAGCAGTACTTC. It encodes CASRLSPGQGSYEQYF.

The chain has TRBV7-8 and TRBJ1-1; no clear D gene. V lost 0 bases, J lost 0 bases, and 14 bases lay in between. CDR3 length: 17 residues. Germline V lookup: CDR1 SGHVS, CDR2 FQNEAQ. CDR3 amino acids: CASSLAGYYQMNTEAFF. CDR3 sequence (DNA): TGTGCCAGCAGCTTAGCCGGGTATTATCAGATGAACACTGAAGCTTTCTTT.

The chain recombines TRBV2 with TRBJ1-6; perhaps TRBD1 as D (5 bases). This CDR3 comprises 12 residues. Trimming removed 7 bases at V and 13 bases at J, with 14 bases between. Germline CDR1 SNHLY, CDR2 FYNNEI. The CDR3 loop is CASKGDSGPLHF. In DNA, the CDR3 is TGTGCCAGCAAAGGGGACTCTGGGCCCCTCCACTTT. The full variable domain, in which reference TRBV2 and TRBJ1-6 provide the parts outside the CDR3, is EPEVTQTPSHQVTQMGQEVILRCVPISNHLYFYWYRQILGQKVEFLVSFYNNEISEKSEIFDDQFSVERPDGSNFTLKIRSTKLEDSAMYFCASKGDSGPLHFGNGTRLTVT.

The chain has TRBV5-6 and TRBJ2-7; the match to TRBD2 covers 8 bases. CDR1 and CDR2 (germline): SGHDT, YYEEEE. Trimming removed 4 bases from V and 6 bases from J; junction bases left unmatched: 9. The CDR3 runs 14 residues. CDR3 in amino acids: CASSPAGEPAEQYF. The CDR3 nucleotides read TGTGCCAGCAGCCCAGCGGGGGAGCCCGCCGAGCAGTACTTC.

The chain uses TRBV28 and TRBJ2-7; 7 bases are a match to TRBD2. The CDR3 sequence is 13 residues long. The ends lost 7 bases at V and 5 bases at J; junction bases unmatched: 8. Germline V gene data show CDR1 as MDHEN and CDR2 as SYDVKM. The CDR3 sequence is CASIGRGVNEQYF. The CDR3 region has the DNA TGTGCCAGCATAGGCCGGGGGGTCAACGAGCAGTACTTC.